What follows is one TCR beta chain and its context. A few counts support this clonotype. It has no known antigen specificity. No much larger clone is present one base from it, and per-base qualities are unavailable. Ophthalmopathy patients were characterized by moderately to severely active disease, a Clinical Activity Score of at least 3, a NOSPECS grade of at least 4, and a disease duration under 3 months. Anyone with other autoimmune diseases, uncontrolled infections, pregnancy or lactation was excluded from the study. Clinical symptoms, serum thyroxine, TRAb, thyroid ultrasound and orbital computed tomography were used for diagnosis. PBMCs were isolated from 10 ml of fresh peripheral blood by Ficoll-Paque density gradient centrifugation. Total RNA was extracted using Trizol reagent, and RNA quality was checked on an Agilent 2100 Bioanalyzer. The sample belongs to a study of Graves' ophthalmopathy and Graves' hyperthyroidism (dated by TCRdb to the late 2010s). For context, the study as a whole: Peripheral blood samples were taken at the time of initial diagnosis, before any treatment was given. In several hyperthyroidism patients, the T-cell repertoire of thyroid tissue was compared with the T-cell repertoire of blood. TCR beta repertoire signatures were used to distinguish Graves' ophthalmopathy from Graves' hyperthyroidism and to predict progression to ophthalmopathy. To explore V-J signatures that separate ophthalmopathy from hyperthyroidism, a discovery set of about a hundred patients was enrolled, consisting of approximately 45 with ophthalmopathy and around 57 with stable hyperthyroidism. In total, some 130 blood samples were TCR-sequenced: 40 to 45 ophthalmopathy, 80 or so hyperthyroidism and some 17 hyperthyroidism-to-ophthalmopathy patients. For independent validation, a separate cohort was made up of roughly 19 hyperthyroidism patients plus 17 patients who later progressed from hyperthyroidism to ophthalmopathy. Following sampling, methimazole starting at 30 mg daily was administered to hyperthyroidism patients, and high-dose intravenous methylprednisolone was administered to ophthalmopathy patients.

The CDR3 runs 12 residues from the cysteine to the phenylalanine. The CDR3 DNA has 36 bases and is translated from base 1. Trimming costs V 5 bases and J 7 bases, and their ends lie 12 bases apart. The germline V gene gives CDR1 as MNHEY and CDR2 as SVGAGI. TCR beta CDR3 regions were amplified from RNA transcripts for repertoire sequencing. A first-round RT-PCR used HTBI primers with the Qiagen OneStep RT-PCR kit, followed by a second-round multiplex PCR, size selection and purification. The libraries underwent paired-end sequencing with 100 bp reads on an Illumina HiSeq2000. On the study's bioinformatics: SOAPnuke was used to process the reads, removing any read that contained adapters or uncalled bases, had a mean Phred below 15, or lacked an exact match to the constant primer or identifier. COPE v1.2.5 was used to merge the high-quality paired reads. Each unique nucleotide sequence was defined as a clonotype, and clonotypes were aligned to IMGT TRB V, D and J references with MiTCR v1.1. The analysis was limited to V-J combinations with a frequency above 0.0001, which together covered roughly 99% of the repertoires. For each V-J combination, a TCR clonal expansion and chaos score was defined as F50 clonal expansion divided by the chaos observed in the TCRdist matrix. Welch's t-statistics and random forest were used to reduce features to 13 V-J combinations, which were fed into a naive Bayes classifier. The Morisita-Horn index was used to measure how similar the thyroid and blood repertoires were. TCRdb's own reprocessing of the public reads used fastp at Q25 and MiXCR and kept productive beta chains. Each CDR3 protein gets just one entry, which takes the most common genes and DNA from the rows behind it. TCRdb's processing, not the authors', yielded these V and J calls. The sample contains about 740,000 distinct CDR3 sequences, roughly two fifths of them found a single time. The ten largest clones add up to 35% to 55% of the sample.

Beyond this particular receptor, the publication reports: In cross-validation, the 13-signature model distinguished ophthalmopathy from stable hyperthyroidism with less than 90% sensitivity and 81.08% specificity, while in the test set the corresponding values were roughly 80% and 75%. No statistical method was used to predetermine the sample size, and group allocation was not hidden from the investigators. Among expanded thyroid clonotypes with frequency above 0.001, most also showed up in blood, which suggests that blood repertoires may reflect the thyroid immune response. In validation, the model predicted ophthalmopathy progression with over 60% sensitivity and roughly 72% specificity; roughly 11 predicted patients were CT-confirmed with GO in a median of approximately 6.2 months.

The sample comprised peripheral blood. The rearranged segments are TRBV6-5 and TRBJ2-7; no D segment can be confidently identified. The sequence came from an adult man with Graves' ophthalmopathy. CDR3 region: CASSGWAGEQYF. The sequence in DNA is TGTGCCAGCAGTGGCTGGGCTGGTGAGCAGTACTTC.